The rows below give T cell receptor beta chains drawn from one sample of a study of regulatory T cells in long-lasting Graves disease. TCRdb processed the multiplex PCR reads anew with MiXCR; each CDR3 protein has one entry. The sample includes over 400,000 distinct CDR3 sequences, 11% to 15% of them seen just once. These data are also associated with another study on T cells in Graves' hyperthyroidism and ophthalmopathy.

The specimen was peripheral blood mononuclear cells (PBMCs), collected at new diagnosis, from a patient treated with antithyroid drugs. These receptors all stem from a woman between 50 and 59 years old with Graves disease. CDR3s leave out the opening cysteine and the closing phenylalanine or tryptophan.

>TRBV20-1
SARDSSGRAGNSYEQY
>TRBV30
AWSAQTGSSPLH
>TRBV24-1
ATSDSVPEGTDTQY
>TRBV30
AWSVGLASNTDTQY
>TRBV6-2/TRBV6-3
ASSQTGTGSWGTDTQY
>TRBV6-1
ASRLSLAGFHEQY
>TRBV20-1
SARDGSHDPLEKLF
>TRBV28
ASRGSGTGRQPQH
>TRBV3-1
ASSQSEEAF
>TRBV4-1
ASSQEWQGATFAEAF
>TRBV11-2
ASSLPRDRLATQY
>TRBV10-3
AIRSGRFSYEQY
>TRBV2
ASIRLANNEQF
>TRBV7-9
ASSLSLLLGSYNEQF
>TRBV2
ASSSGQDTDTQY
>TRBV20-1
SAPTMGQANQPQH
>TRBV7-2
ASSSDSIRGNEQF
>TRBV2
ASSERQGYNEQF
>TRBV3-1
ASSPVWGLSSYNEQF
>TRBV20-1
SARDVSRQLRFENECGYT
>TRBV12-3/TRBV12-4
ASSFRTDSNQPQH
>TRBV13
ASSTRGARPGGVRSNEQY
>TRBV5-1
ASSLGQNIGEAF
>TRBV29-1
SVETGIGELF
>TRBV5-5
ASSPTGTGLKWANEKLF
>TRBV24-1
ATSTGNSYEQY
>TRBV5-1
ASSLGGGTSQETQY
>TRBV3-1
ASSQRGRTGANVLT
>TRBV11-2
ASSLTGTEQY
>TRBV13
ASSPDSGGMY
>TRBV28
ASSPSGLAGMRDTQY
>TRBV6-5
ASSYFGLAGNTIY
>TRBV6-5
ASSYLQGSSYEQY
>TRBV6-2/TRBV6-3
ASSYGFTSGSQETQY
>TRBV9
ASSARTRNEQF
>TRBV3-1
ASSQPGLAADTQY
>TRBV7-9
ASSSGLADEQF
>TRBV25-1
ASSEYRGSGENYEQY
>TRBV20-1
SARVGAATDTQY
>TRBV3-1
ASSQVSGLSTDTQY
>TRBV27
ASSFSGTSGSRPTDTQY
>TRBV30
AWSQGLSYNEQF
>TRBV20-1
SASDRAEYGYT
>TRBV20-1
SARASGLSETQY
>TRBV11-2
ASPLGGSSYNEQF
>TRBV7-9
ASSSDRGDLYEQF